This entry features one T cell receptor (beta chain) sequence. Original analysis: Quantification of nucleated cells was approximated via reference gene primer amplification. Repertoires were generated with immunoSEQ multiplex PCR, while TCRdb's copy carries only in-frame clones and drops some. That table supplies the V and J calls and clone size; D and trimming were determined from the DNA. Here the sample spans 200,000 to 250,000 clones, just over 85% being singletons. Germline V gene data show CDR1 as SGDLS and CDR2 as YYNGEE. The CDR3 runs to 15 residues. V was pared by 1 base and J by 9 bases, with 7 bases of the junction left unmatched. This entry is derived from a study of blood T cell repertoires in COVID-19. Study-wide background: COVID-19 samples collected from the United States, Italy and Spain covered acute and convalescent phases. From T cells, B-cell-depleted T cells, or PBMCs came the material, which was cDNA or gDNA.

The sequenced material came from peripheral blood. The J gene is TRBJ2-1, the V gene TRBV9; TRBD2 aligns across 10 bases. The sequence was collected from a man older than 75 with acute or convalescent COVID-19. As DNA, the CDR3 is TGTGCCAGCAGCGTAAGCGGGGGGGCCGACAGTGAGCAGTTCTTC. The encoded protein is CASSVSGGADSEQFF.